The rows below give T cell receptor beta chains drawn from one sample of a study of glioma-infiltrating T cells. TCRdb itself ran the multiplex PCR reads through MiXCR, one entry per CDR3 protein. The sample contains a few hundred thousand distinct CDR3 sequences, around 38% of which appear only once. Sequencing input: glioma tissue, nonneoplastic brain tissue, or PBMCs (not recorded which). These receptors were collected from a human donor with low-grade glioma or glioblastoma, undergoing nonglioma brain surgery, or in good health (not recorded which). Both conserved end residues are part of each CDR3. The order of the fields is CDR3 DNA, CDR3 protein, CDR3 length, V gene, J gene, clone size, D gene. The D gene is left open where the match is weak. Clone sizes are given selectively: once, few, many, or a class where the clone is expanded.

TGTGCCAGCAGTTTTCCGACAGGGGAGAATAATGAAAAACTGTTTTTT,CASSFPTGENNEKLFF,16,TRBV28,TRBJ1-4,few,TRBD1
TGTGCCAGCACGGGACTAGCGGGAGGTTACCAAGAGACCCAGTACTTC,CASTGLAGGYQETQYF,16,TRBV28,TRBJ2-5,NA,TRBD2
TGTGCCAGCAGTTTAACCGACAGGGGTGGTTACGAGCAGTACTTC,CASSLTDRGGYEQYF,15,TRBV28,TRBJ2-7,NA,TRBD1
TGTGCCAGCAGCTTAGCGAGGAGTTTCTACGAGCAGTACTTC,CASSLARSFYEQYF,14,TRBV7-2,TRBJ2-7,few,NA
TGTGCCAGCAGCCAATCTTCCGGGCCCAATCAGCCCCAGCATTTT,CASSQSSGPNQPQHF,15,TRBV14,TRBJ1-5,many,NA
TGTGCCAGCTTAGACCAAATGCGGAATGAGCAGTTCTTC,CASLDQMRNEQFF,13,TRBV5-4,TRBJ2-1,few,NA
TGCAGTGCTAGACAGATAGCGCGAGAGACCCAGTACTTC,CSARQIARETQYF,13,TRBV20-1,TRBJ2-5,few,NA
TGTGCCAGCAGCCGGACACTCAGCACACATACGCAGTATTTT,CASSRTLSTHTQYF,14,TRBV14,TRBJ2-3,NA,NA
TGTGCCATCAGAACAGTGAACACTGAAGCTTTCTTT,CAIRTVNTEAFF,12,TRBV10-3,TRBJ1-1,few,NA
TGTGCCAGCAGTGAACCCGACATCTACAATGAGCAGTTCTTC,CASSEPDIYNEQFF,14,TRBV6-1,TRBJ2-1,many,NA
TGTGCCAGCAGCTTCGAACACAGGCAATTGAAGTTCTTC,CASSFEHRQLKFF,13,TRBV7-8,TRBJ2-1,few,NA
TGTGCCAGCAGCTGGCAAGGAGATACGCAGTATTTT,CASSWQGDTQYF,12,TRBV5-4,TRBJ2-3,NA,NA
TGTGCCAGCAGTGCCCATCCACAGGGACCCAAGACCCAGTACTTC,CASSAHPQGPKTQYF,15,TRBV28,TRBJ2-5,many,NA
TGTGCCAGCAGCCAAGATTTATTAGGAATGAACACTGAAGCTTTCTTT,CASSQDLLGMNTEAFF,16,TRBV3-1,TRBJ1-1,NA,NA
TGCGCCAGCAGCCCCCCGACCTGGAAATTGGGGGGCTACACCTTC,CASSPPTWKLGGYTF,15,TRBV4-3,TRBJ1-2,few,NA
TGTGCCAGCAGTTCGGTTGTCAATCAGCCCCAGCATTTT,CASSSVVNQPQHF,13,TRBV27,TRBJ1-5,many,NA
TGTGCCAGCAGCTTAACTAGCGGGATGGGCACAGATACGCAGTATTTT,CASSLTSGMGTDTQYF,16,TRBV4-2,TRBJ2-3,NA,TRBD2
TGTGCCAGCATTCATACCTCTGGAAACACCATATATTTT,CASIHTSGNTIYF,13,TRBV28,TRBJ1-3,NA,NA
TGTGCCAGCAGTTTCAGGGGGGCCAGTCAGCCCCAGCATTTT,CASSFRGASQPQHF,14,TRBV7-2,TRBJ1-5,NA,TRBD1
TGTGCCAGCAGTTATGGACCGCGATACCCCGAGCAGTACTTC,CASSYGPRYPEQYF,14,TRBV6-5,TRBJ2-7,many,NA
TGTGCCACCCGAACAGGGCGTTTAGACGAGCAGTACTTC,CATRTGRLDEQYF,13,TRBV15,TRBJ2-7,many,NA
TGTGCCAGCAGTTCCCAGAGCGGGAGGCGCTATGAGCAGTTCTTC,CASSSQSGRRYEQFF,15,TRBV27,TRBJ2-1,once,TRBD2
TGCAGTGCTAGAGAGGGAACAGCAACTAATGAAAAACTGCTTTTT,CSAREGTATNEKLLF,15,TRBV20-1,TRBJ1-4,NA,NA
TGCAGTGCTGGCAGCGGGAGTAAAGAGACCCAGTACTTC,CSAGSGSKETQYF,13,TRBV20-1,TRBJ2-5,many,TRBD2
TGCAGTGCTAGAGACAGGGCGGCCTACAATGAGCAGTTCTTC,CSARDRAAYNEQFF,14,TRBV20-1,TRBJ2-1,NA,NA
TGTGCCATCAGTGAAAAGGACTCCTCAGATACGCAGTATTTT,CAISEKDSSDTQYF,14,TRBV10-3,TRBJ2-3,NA,NA
TGTGCCACCAGTGATAAGACAGCCACTCAAGAGACCCAGTACTTC,CATSDKTATQETQYF,15,TRBV24-1,TRBJ2-5,few,NA